These 32 T cell receptor beta chains were sequenced from one sample in a study of cytomegalovirus exposure and HLA in healthy donors. Only in-frame clones appear in the TCRdb table, and some are missing; sequencing was by immunoSEQ multiplex PCR. In the table there are about 44,000 clones, over 85% of which are singletons. Source material: PBMCs. These receptor sequences come from a young woman in good health and CMV-seronegative.

This chain joins TRBV5-1 and TRBJ2-1; perhaps TRBD2 as D (6 bases). The germline V and J ends were trimmed by 0 bases and 7 bases, with 14 bases remaining between them. The CDR3 totals 15 residues. Germline V gives CDR1 SGHRS, CDR2 YFSETQ. CDR3 residues: CASSLVGGPRNEQFF. The CDR3 DNA follows: TGCGCCAGCAGCTTGGTGGGGGGACCTCGGAATGAGCAGTTCTTC.

J is TRBJ2-2 and V is TRBV5-5, with 7 bases fitting TRBD2. CDR3 length equals 18 residues. Germline assignment: CDR1 SGHKS and CDR2 YYEKEE (reference sequence). V dropped 4 bases and J dropped 7; count of bases not matched to a gene: 19. The CDR3 coding sequence is TGTGCCAGCAGCCGAACGATGTATTGGGGAGGGCCGGACGGGGAGCTGTTTTTT. Translated: CASSRTMYWGGPDGELFF.

The rearrangement joins TRBV5-5 to TRBJ2-3; 9 positions match TRBD1. Per the germline V gene, CDR1 is SGHKS and CDR2 is YYEKEE (reference sequence). This CDR3 is built from 15 residues. V shed 3 bases and J 4 bases; nucleotides not matched to a gene: 6. The CDR3 nucleotides are TGTGCCAGCAGCTCCCGGGACAGGGAGGCAGATACGCAGTATTTT. Amino acids: CASSSRDREADTQYF.

The chain links TRBV5-1 to TRBJ1-1, with D possibly being TRBD1 (6 bases). In germline, CDR1 is SGHRS, CDR2 YFSETQ. The V gene lost 4 bases and the J gene lost 7 bases, with 14 bases spanning the gap. This CDR3 is built from 13 residues. CDR3 sequence: CASSPRTVDEAFF. In DNA form, the CDR3 reads TGCGCCAGCAGCCCGCGGACAGTTGATGAAGCTTTCTTT.

The rearrangement joins TRBV6-1 to TRBJ2-7, with D unclear. The CDR3 is 13 amino acids. Trimming pared 6 bases from V and 2 bases from J, leaving 11 bases between. The V gene's germline CDR1 is MNHNS and CDR2 SASEGT. CDR3 DNA: TGTGCCAGCAGCTCAAACTCCCCCTACGAGCAGTACTTC. The encoded protein is CASSSNSPYEQYF.

The chain has TRBV7-9 and TRBJ2-7; no firm D call. Germline-derived CDR1 and CDR2 are SEHNR and FQNEAQ (reference sequence). The CDR3 consists of 13 residues. V gave up 5 bases and J gave up 6 bases, with 14 bases separating them. This CDR3 reads CASSPQVSSEQYF. CDR3 in DNA: TGTGCCAGCAGCCCGCAGGTGAGCTCCGAGCAGTACTTC.

V usage is TRBV6-5 and J usage is TRBJ1-5, with TRBD1 matching over 8 bases. Germline loops: CDR1 MNHEY, CDR2 SVGAGI. This CDR3 is 14 amino acids long. The V and J ends lost 4 bases and 7 bases, in that order; junction bases with no gene match: 6. DNA for the CDR3: TGTGCCAGCAGTTCGGACAGGGATGGCCAGCCCCAGCATTTT. Amino acids: CASSSDRDGQPQHF.

V is TRBV6-6 and J is TRBJ1-2, with 9 bases that match TRBD1. The CDR3 length is 14 residues. From germline, CDR1 is MNHNY and CDR2 SVGAGI (reference sequence). The junction had 10 bases not matched to a gene; V was cut back by 6 bases and J by 8 bases. The CDR3 nucleotides are TGTGCCAGCAGAAATGCCGGGACAGGGCAGGGCTACACCTTC. Its translation: CASRNAGTGQGYTF.

There are a few counts of this clone. This chain joins TRBV5-1 and TRBJ2-5, with a tentative D call TRBD1 (5 bases). The CDR3 sequence is 12 residues long. Germline V CDR1 and CDR2: SGHRS, YFSETQ. The V and J ends lost 4 bases and 1 base respectively, with 5 bases between them. The CDR3 protein is CASSGAQETQYF. For the CDR3, the DNA is TGCGCCAGCAGCGGGGCCCAAGAGACCCAGTACTTC.

The V gene is TRBV4-1, the J gene TRBJ1-1; D is ambiguous. V lost 6 bases and J 4 bases, leaving 9 bases between the germline ends. The CDR3 has 12 residues. Per the germline V gene, CDR1 is MGHRA and CDR2 is YSYEKL. The CDR3 coding sequence is TGCGCCAGCAGTCTGGACTCCACTGAAGCTTTCTTT. This gives the protein CASSLDSTEAFF.

The chain has TRBV28 and TRBJ2-1; 9 bases are a match to TRBD1. CDR3 size: 16 residues. Trimming cost V 1 base and J 0 bases; bases outside gene matches: 1. Looked up from germline, CDR1 is MDHEN and CDR2 is SYDVKM. CDR3 in DNA: TGTGCCAGCAGTTTATCGACAGGGGGCTCCTACAATGAGCAGTTCTTC. Translating it yields CASSLSTGGSYNEQFF. Full variable domain (remainder filled in from reference TRBV28 and TRBJ2-1): DVKVTQSSRYLVKRTGEKVFLECVQDMDHENMFWYRQDPGLGLRLIYFSYDVKMKEKGDIPEGYSVSREKKERFSLILESASTNQTSMYLCASSLSTGGSYNEQFFGPGTRLTVL.

V usage is TRBV28 and J usage is TRBJ1-3; 7 bases match TRBD1. CDR1 MDHEN and CDR2 SYDVKM come from the germline V gene. The CDR3 totals 17 residues. The V gene end was trimmed by 6 bases and the J gene end by 4 bases; junction bases not matched to a gene: 15. In nucleotides, the CDR3 is TGTGCCAGCAGCCCTCGGACAGGCATGGGTTCCGGAAACACCATATATTTT. Translating gives CASSPRTGMGSGNTIYF.

J is TRBJ1-1 and V is TRBV2; D call uncertain. Per the germline V gene, CDR1 is SNHLY and CDR2 is FYNNEI. The CDR3 runs to 15 residues. V lost 7 bases, J lost 2 bases, and 17 bases lay in between. In DNA, the CDR3 is TGTGCCAGCACATTAAGCACCTCAGGTAACACTGAAGCTTTCTTT. The encoded protein is CASTLSTSGNTEAFF.

The rearrangement links TRBV5-6 to TRBJ1-1, with 7 bases identical to TRBD1. Trimming took 3 bases from V and 7 from J; bases not matched to a gene: 3. Germline loops: CDR1 SGHDT, CDR2 YYEEEE. The CDR3 has 12 amino acids. In DNA, the CDR3 is TGTGCCAGCAGCTGGGGGGACAGTGAAGCTTTCTTT. Encoded protein: CASSWGDSEAFF.

A single count supports this clone. The chain recombines TRBV28 with TRBJ2-6; 7 bases align to TRBD1. This CDR3 is built from 16 residues. Germline trimming cut 7 bases from V and 3 bases from J; bases unmatched to any gene: 9. CDR1 is MDHEN, CDR2 SYDVKM, per germline. The CDR3: CASNRSGGGGANVLTF. The CDR3 coding sequence is TGTGCCAGCAACAGGTCAGGGGGTGGTGGGGCCAACGTCCTGACTTTC.

This clone was found a few times. The chain combines TRBV27 with TRBJ2-7; TRBD1 is a possible D gene (6 bases). The CDR3 sequence is 13 residues long. Per germline, CDR1 MNHEY and CDR2 SMNVEV (reference sequence). Trimming pared 5 bases from V and 6 bases from J, leaving 14 bases between. The CDR3: CASSKETGFEQYF. CDR3 DNA sequence: TGTGCCAGCAGTAAAGAAACAGGGTTCGAGCAGTACTTC.

The chain uses TRBV9 and TRBJ1-1; TRBD1 is a possible D gene (6 bases). The germline V gene has CDR1 SGDLS and CDR2 YYNGEE. V lost 4 bases and J 0 bases, leaving 13 bases between the germline ends. The CDR3 length is 15 residues. DNA for the CDR3: TGTGCCAGCAGCCCTCGGGACACCGTGAACACTGAAGCTTTCTTT. It is translated as CASSPRDTVNTEAFF.

By its share, this clone is medium-sized (0.01 to 0.1%). The chain carries TRBV6-4 and TRBJ2-3; D is possibly TRBD2 (6 bases). Germline V lookup: CDR1 MRHNA, CDR2 SNTAGT. The CDR3 spans 13 residues. Trimming stripped 4 bases from V and 1 base from J, with 6 bases between. CDR3 coding DNA: TGTGCCAGCAGTGCTAGCGGCACAGATACGCAGTATTTT. Protein: CASSASGTDTQYF.

The V gene is TRBV2, the J gene TRBJ1-1; the match to TRBD1 covers 8 bases. The CDR3 is made up of 14 amino acids. The V gene's germline CDR1 is SNHLY and CDR2 FYNNEI. The J segment lost 1 base and the V segment lost 7 bases, leaving 5 bases of the junction unmatched. The DNA for the CDR3 is TGTGCCAGCACCCGGACAGGGCAGAACACTGAAGCTTTCTTT. Its translation: CASTRTGQNTEAFF.

J is TRBJ2-1 and V is TRBV11-2, with TRBD1 matching 10 bases. Germline trimming cut 5 bases from V and 4 bases from J; bases unmatched to any gene: 5. The CDR3 extends over 15 amino acids. Germline V gives CDR1 SGHAT, CDR2 FQNNGV. The CDR3 sequence: CASSQRTGGYNEQFF. The CDR3 nucleotides read TGTGCCAGCAGCCAAAGGACAGGGGGTTACAATGAGCAGTTCTTC.

Concerning this clone itself: One end of the junction varies from germline; a read error may be responsible. V is TRBV28 and J is TRBJ2-7, with D perhaps TRBD1 (6 bases). CDR1 is MDHEN and CDR2 is SYDVKM in the germline V gene. The CDR3 has 11 amino acids. CDR3 region: CASSLQGLKEF. Written as DNA, the CDR3 is TGTGCCAGCAGTTTACAGGGGTTAAAGGAATTC. Supplemented by reference TRBV28 and TRBJ2-7, the full variable domain reads DVKVTQSSRYLVKRTGEKVFLECVQDMDHENMFWYRQDPGLGLRLIYFSYDVKMKEKGDIPEGYSVSREKKERFSLILESASTNQTSMYLCASSLQGLKEFGPGTRLTVT.

The chain links TRBV7-9 to TRBJ2-7, with TRBD1 matching 9 bases. Per the germline V gene, CDR1 is SEHNR and CDR2 is FQNEAQ (reference sequence). The CDR3 has 14 amino acids. J lost 5 bases, V lost 5 bases, and 7 bases had no gene match. CDR3 sequence: CASSGTGFVDEQYF. CDR3 DNA: TGTGCCAGCAGCGGGACAGGGTTTGTCGACGAGCAGTACTTC.

V gene TRBV2 combines with J gene TRBJ1-2; the D is unclear. Germline values: CDR1 SNHLY, CDR2 FYNNEI. The CDR3 spans 15 residues. Trimming cost V 6 bases and J 0 bases, with 14 bases left between them. CDR3 sequence reads: CASRVRQEANYGYTF. In DNA, the CDR3 is TGTGCCAGCAGGGTAAGACAAGAAGCTAACTATGGCTACACCTTC.

The gene calls are TRBV6-6 and TRBJ2-2, with TRBD1 matching 8 bases. The CDR3 has 14 amino acids. Germline CDR1 reads MNHNY; CDR2 reads SVGAGI (reference sequence). The V segment lost 0 bases and the J segment 6 bases; nucleotides outside the gene matches: 0. CDR3 residues: CASSYSTGAGELFF. CDR3 DNA: TGTGCCAGCAGTTACTCGACAGGGGCCGGGGAGCTGTTTTTT.

The chain uses TRBV10-3 and TRBJ2-7; tentative D call: TRBD1 (6 bases). This CDR3 comprises 17 residues. V was shortened by 0 bases and J by 4 bases, with 19 bases between the two germline ends. Germline CDR1 reads ENHRY; CDR2 reads SYGVKD. CDR3 nucleotide sequence: TGTGCCATCAGTGAGTCCCAACAGGGTTACCGTTCGTACGAGCAGTACTTC. Amino acids: CAISESQQGYRSYEQYF.

In DNA form, the CDR3 reads TGCGCCAGCAGCTTGGTTCGCGGGGGGCCGAATGAGCAGTTCTTC. It yields the protein CASSLVRGGPNEQFF. The J gene is TRBJ2-1, the V gene TRBV5-1, with TRBD2 matching over 8 bases. Per germline, CDR1 SGHRS and CDR2 YFSETQ. After removal of 0 bases from V and 7 bases from J, the junction contained 6 bases not matched to a gene. This CDR3 region has 15 residues. The full variable domain, completed using reference TRBV5-1 and TRBJ2-1, is KAGVTQTPRYLIKTRGQQVTLSCSPISGHRSVSWYQQTPGQGLQFLFEYFSETQRNKGNFPGRFSGRQFSNSRSEMNVSTLELGDSALYLCASSLVRGGPNEQFFGPGTRLTVL.

The rearrangement joins TRBV29-1 to TRBJ2-7; possibly TRBD2 for D (5 bases). This CDR3 region has 12 residues. Trimming left V 3 bases short and J 3 bases short, with 9 bases between. Germline V gene sequence: CDR1 SQVTM, CDR2 ANQGSEA. CDR3 amino acids: CSVDGEGYEQYF. The DNA for the CDR3 is TGCAGCGTTGATGGCGAGGGCTACGAGCAGTACTTC.

The chain recombines TRBV4-2 with TRBJ2-7; no clear D gene. The germline V and J ends were trimmed by 0 bases and 2 bases, with 11 bases remaining between them. In germline, CDR1 is LGHNA, CDR2 YNFKEQ. The length of the CDR3 is 15 residues. In nucleotides, the CDR3 is TGTGCCAGCAGCCAAGATTTCGAGTCCGCCTACGAGCAGTACTTC. As protein: CASSQDFESAYEQYF.

The chain has TRBV27 and TRBJ2-2, with a weak D call TRBD1 (5 bases). Deletions cut 5 bases from V and 2 bases from J, with 9 bases between. The CDR3 contains 14 residues. Germline CDR1 and CDR2: MNHEY and SMNVEV (reference sequence). CDR3 in DNA: TGTGCCAGCAGTAAAGGGGTAAACACCGGGGAGCTGTTTTTT. Translating gives CASSKGVNTGELFF.

The V gene is TRBV18, the J gene TRBJ2-7, with 11 bases matching TRBD1. The CDR3 is 15 residues long. The trim removed 0 bases at V and 5 bases at J, leaving 3 bases unmatched. Germline CDR1 and CDR2: KGHSH and LQKENI. Written as DNA, the CDR3 is TGTGCCAGCTCACCACCGGACAGGGGGCAGCACGAGCAGTACTTC. As protein: CASSPPDRGQHEQYF.

The chain carries TRBV5-5 and TRBJ1-1; 8 bases are shared with TRBD1. The CDR3 is 15 amino acids. The germline V gene encodes CDR1 SGHKS and CDR2 YYEKEE (reference sequence). Trimming removed 4 bases from V and 1 base from J; junction bases left unmatched: 6. The CDR3 spells CASSPRTGPNTEAFF. CDR3 coding DNA: TGTGCCAGCAGCCCAAGGACAGGGCCGAACACTGAAGCTTTCTTT. Variable domain in full (rest from reference TRBV5-5 and TRBJ1-1): DAGVTQSPTHLIKTRGQQVTLRCSPISGHKSVSWYQQVLGQGPQFIFQYYEKEERGRGNFPDRFSARQFPNYSSELNVNALLLGDSALYLCASSPRTGPNTEAFFGQGTRLTVV.

CDR3 sequence: CATVNRAPGYGYTF. In DNA form, the CDR3 reads TGTGCCACCGTAAACAGGGCTCCGGGCTATGGCTACACCTTC. This chain uses TRBV6-5 with TRBJ1-2; D is perhaps TRBD1 (6 bases). This CDR3 is built from 14 residues. V lost 10 bases to trimming and J lost 4 bases, with 19 bases between them. In germline, CDR1 is MNHEY, CDR2 SVGAGI.